Following are 21 T cell receptor beta chains from one sample sequenced in a study of cytomegalovirus exposure and HLA in healthy donors. The PCR used 60 Vbeta and 13 Jbeta primers. Profiling relied on immunoSEQ multiplex PCR, and the TCRdb table lists in-frame clones only, not all of them. The sample contains about 190,000 clones, 65% to 80% of which appear only once. Sample: PBMCs. Source of these receptors: a man younger than 40 in good health and CMV-seropositive.

The chain has TRBV6-5 and TRBJ2-7; D is unclear. CDR3 length: 15 residues. The V gene's germline CDR1 is MNHEY and CDR2 SVGAGI. V dropped 0 bases and J dropped 2 bases, with 11 bases sitting between them. CDR3 loop: CASSYSSAKPYEQYF. For the CDR3, the DNA is TGTGCCAGCAGTTACTCTTCAGCGAAGCCCTACGAGCAGTACTTC.

The J gene is TRBJ2-1, the V gene TRBV9; 11 bases are a match to TRBD2. The CDR3 consists of 16 residues. Germline-derived CDR1 and CDR2 are SGDLS and YYNGEE. The V and J ends lost 3 bases and 9 bases, in that order; junction bases with no gene match: 11. CDR3 bases: TGTGCCAGCAGCGGTGGTATAGCGGGGGGGCTAGGTGAGCAGTTCTTC. Translated, it gives CASSGGIAGGLGEQFF.

The V gene is TRBV7-6, the J gene TRBJ1-4; no reliable D call. From germline, CDR1 is SGHVS and CDR2 FNYEAQ. Between the trimmed V and J ends, which lost 5 bases and 2 bases, there was a span of 9 bases. The CDR3 contains 14 residues. CDR3 DNA sequence: TGTGCCAGCAGCATGCGCGTCACTAATGAAAAACTGTTTTTT. This translates into CASSMRVTNEKLFF.

The chain has TRBV5-4 and TRBJ2-7, with 7 bases identical to TRBD1. Germline CDR1 is SGHNT and CDR2 is YYREEE (reference sequence). V shed 5 bases, J shed 0 bases, and the junction held 2 bases outside the gene matches. This CDR3 contains 13 residues. The CDR3 nucleotides are TGTGCCAGCAGGGGGACAGCCTCCTACGAGCAGTACTTC. This translates into CASRGTASYEQYF.

Only one count was recorded for this clone. The V call is TRBV5-1, the J call TRBJ2-1, with 9 bases aligning to TRBD1. Germline V lookup: CDR1 SGHRS, CDR2 YFSETQ. The CDR3 loop spans 16 amino acids. V lost 0 bases and J lost 6; bases outside the gene matches: 7. The CDR3 here is CASSLAGGQGFNEQFF. CDR3 nucleotide sequence: TGCGCCAGCAGCTTGGCCGGTGGACAGGGGTTCAATGAGCAGTTCTTC.

The chain combines TRBV7-2 with TRBJ2-5; 11 nucleotides line up with TRBD1. J was trimmed by 9 bases and V by 0 bases; bases with no gene match: 9. The CDR3 covers 16 residues. CDR1 and CDR2 (germline): SGHTA, FQGNSA. For the CDR3, the DNA is TGTGCCAGCAGCTTAGCCCAGCCCGGGACAGGGGGGGCCCAGTACTTC. Protein product: CASSLAQPGTGGAQYF.

The gene calls are TRBV28 and TRBJ1-1; D is perhaps TRBD1 (5 bases). This CDR3 is built from 17 residues. The V gene lost 5 bases and the J gene lost 0 bases, with 19 bases spanning the gap. Germline V gene data show CDR1 as MDHEN and CDR2 as SYDVKM. The CDR3 DNA reads TGTGCCAGCAGTGGGGCGGCGATCCCAGGCATGAACACTGAAGCTTTCTTT. It is translated as CASSGAAIPGMNTEAFF.

This chain joins TRBV19 and TRBJ2-5; 8 nucleotides align to TRBD1. This CDR3 contains 17 residues. V was clipped by 3 bases and J by 7 bases; unmatched bases: 16. Germline V lookup: CDR1 LNHDA, CDR2 SQIVND (reference sequence). The CDR3 DNA reads as TGTGCCAGTAGTATTAGTAATCATTGGGACAGGACAGGGACCCAGTACTTC. Its translation is CASSISNHWDRTGTQYF.

The chain joins TRBV12-5 to TRBJ2-2, with 13 bases that match TRBD2. The V segment lost 6 bases and the J segment 5 bases; nucleotides outside the gene matches: 6. CDR1 and CDR2 from the germline V gene are LGHNT and FRNRAP. The CDR3 loop spans 16 amino acids. This CDR3 reads CASGPGLAGSTGELFF. The CDR3 DNA reads as TGTGCTAGTGGCCCGGGACTAGCGGGGAGTACCGGGGAGCTGTTTTTT. Based on the CDR3 plus reference TRBV12-5 and TRBJ2-2, the full variable domain is DARVTQTPRHKVTEMGQEVTMRCQPILGHNTVFWYRQTMMQGLELLAYFRNRAPLDDSGMPKDRFSAEMPDATLATLKIQPSEPRDSAVYFCASGPGLAGSTGELFFGEGSRLTVL.

The gene calls are TRBV4-3 and TRBJ2-6, with 7 bases aligning to TRBD1. J lost 4 bases, V lost 1 base, and 4 bases had no gene match. This CDR3 region has 16 residues. Germline V gene data show CDR1 as LGHNA and CDR2 as YSLEER. CDR3 nucleotide sequence: TGCGCCAGCAGCCAAGGAGAGGGGGCGGGGGCCAACGTCCTGACTTTC. Protein: CASSQGEGAGANVLTF.

The chain employs TRBV6-5 and TRBJ1-2, with a weak D call TRBD1 (6 bases). Per germline, CDR1 MNHEY and CDR2 SVGAGI. The CDR3 sequence is 14 residues long. Between the trimmed V and J ends, which lost 2 bases and 2 bases, there was a span of 9 bases. The chain's CDR3 is CASSYRDTNYGYTF. Here the CDR3 DNA reads TGTGCCAGCAGTTACCGGGACACCAACTATGGCTACACCTTC.

The chain uses TRBV7-9 and TRBJ2-3; D gene uncertain. In germline, CDR1 is SEHNR, CDR2 FQNEAQ (reference sequence). Trimming left V 11 bases short and J 2 bases short, with 14 bases between. The CDR3 is 13 amino acids. The CDR3: CALRLELTDTQYF. The CDR3 DNA follows: TGTGCCTTACGTCTGGAGCTCACAGATACGCAGTATTTT.

A few counts support this clone. V is TRBV10-3 and J is TRBJ1-1; D is unclear. Trimming cost V 5 bases and J 2 bases, with 9 bases left between them. The V gene's germline CDR1 is ENHRY and CDR2 SYGVKD. The CDR3 consists of 13 residues. In DNA, the CDR3 is TGTGCCATCAGTCCCCGGGATAACACTGAAGCTTTCTTT. Protein sequence: CAISPRDNTEAFF.

This clone showed up just a few times. One end of the junction varies from germline; a read error may be responsible. The chain uses TRBV4-1 and TRBJ1-5, with D hard to call. The CDR3 runs to 15 residues. CDR1 and CDR2 (germline): MGHRA, YSYEKL. The CDR3 loop reads CASSQDGGFRQPQHF. For the CDR3, the DNA is TGTGCCAGCAGCCAAGATGGAGGTTTTAGGCAGCCCCAGCATTTT.

The rearrangement links TRBV5-8 to TRBJ2-3; maybe TRBD1 (6 bases). CDR3 size: 14 residues. Germline CDR1 and CDR2: SGHTS and YDEGEE. V dropped 4 bases and J dropped 5 bases, with 14 bases sitting between them. The CDR3 loop is CASSPGVRGDTQYF. The CDR3 nucleotides read TGTGCCAGCAGCCCAGGGGTGAGGGGAGATACGCAGTATTTT.

The chain carries TRBV28 and TRBJ1-6, with TRBD1 matching over 10 bases. The CDR3 has 17 residues. Germline V gene lookup returns CDR1 MDHEN and CDR2 SYDVKM. V shed 5 bases and J 7 bases; nucleotides not matched to a gene: 11. CDR3: CASSRGTGAGVNSPLHF. CDR3 sequence (DNA): TGTGCCAGCAGTAGAGGGACAGGGGCGGGAGTAAATTCACCCCTCCACTTT.

The gene calls are TRBV11-2 and TRBJ1-2; TRBD1 is a possible D gene (6 bases). CDR1 SGHAT and CDR2 FQNNGV come from the germline V gene. Trimming shortened V by 4 bases and J by 5 bases, and 20 bases separated the two germline ends. The CDR3 covers 16 residues. CDR3 nucleotides: TGTGCCAGCAGCTCCCCCAACAGGGCAATTTCATATGGCTACACCTTC. This encodes CASSSPNRAISYGYTF.

The CDR3 protein is CASSARDGHTFYGYTF. The CDR3 DNA follows: TGTGCCAGCAGCGCCAGAGATGGACATACCTTCTATGGCTACACCTTC. V gene TRBV9 combines with J gene TRBJ1-2; TRBD1 might be the D (5 bases). Germline V gives CDR1 SGDLS, CDR2 YYNGEE. The V gene lost 3 bases and the J gene lost 4 bases, with 19 bases spanning the gap. The CDR3 has 16 amino acids.

The CDR3 region has the DNA TGTGCCAGCAGACCGGACAGGGCCGACTATGGCTACACCTTC. Its protein product is CASRPDRADYGYTF. This chain connects TRBV7-2 to TRBJ1-2; 8 bases map to TRBD1. CDR3 length equals 14 residues. CDR1 and CDR2 from the germline V gene are SGHTA and FQGNSA. Losses at the gene ends were 6 bases for V and 3 bases for J; bases not matched to a gene: 6.

The V call is TRBV7-2, the J call TRBJ2-5; 7 positions match TRBD1. V lost 5 bases, J lost 2 bases, and 5 bases stayed unmatched. Germline CDR1 is SGHTA and CDR2 is FQGNSA. The CDR3 runs 14 residues. CDR3 sequence: CASSKGTAQETQYF. CDR3 nucleotides: TGTGCCAGCAGCAAAGGGACAGCTCAAGAGACCCAGTACTTC.

The V gene is TRBV10-3, the J gene TRBJ1-6, with 8 bases identical to TRBD1. Germline V CDR1 and CDR2: ENHRY, SYGVKD. The CDR3 length is 14 residues. V shed 4 bases, J shed 9 bases, and the junction held 5 bases outside the gene matches. Here the CDR3 reads CAISVGQGISPLHF. The CDR3 DNA follows: TGTGCCATCAGTGTCGGACAGGGAATTTCACCCCTCCACTTT.